The rows below give T cell receptor beta chains drawn from one sample of a study of T cell responses to AZD1222 COVID-19 vaccine. Profiling relied on immunoSEQ multiplex PCR, and the TCRdb table lists in-frame clones only, not all of them. The sample yields 100,000 to 150,000 clones, less than 95% seen once. The material was peripheral blood, obtained on day 0 of MenACWY control vaccination. The source of these receptors is an adult in good health. Each CDR3 is given with its conserved first and last residue. The D gene is left open where the match is weak. Size tells how often a clone was seen (once, few, many) or the class of an expanded clone, and some rows leave it out.

TRBV25-1	-	-	TRBJ2-3	TGTGCCAGGTTAAAGAAGGAGACAGACACAGATACGCAGTATTTT	CARLKKETDTDTQYF
TRBV3-1/TRBV3-2	-	-	TRBJ2-2	TGTGCCAGCAGCCAAGGCGGTGGGGGAATCACCGGGGAGCTGTTTTTT	CASSQGGGGITGELFF
TRBV7-2	-	-	TRBJ1-1	TGTGCCAGCAGCTTAAGGCATATGAACACTGAAGCTTTCTTT	CASSLRHMNTEAFF
TRBV28	-	-	TRBJ1-5	TGTGCCAGCAGTTTGGGTAAGGGTCAGCCCCAGCATTTT	CASSLGKGQPQHF
TRBV7-9	-	-	TRBJ1-5	TGTGCCAGCAGCCTAACAGCACATAGCAATCAGCCCCAGCATTTT	CASSLTAHSNQPQHF
TRBV18	-	-	TRBJ1-4	TGTGCCAGCTCACCAGGGGTTGGGGAAAAACTGTTTTTT	CASSPGVGEKLFF
TRBV7-6	-	TRBD1	TRBJ2-1	TGTGCCAGCAGCTTAGCATCAGGGGGCTTCGGTGATGAGCAGTTCTTC	CASSLASGGFGDEQFF
TRBV19	-	TRBD1	TRBJ1-5	TGTGCCAGTAGCCCGACCGGGACAGGGGGGGTACTGGCCCAGCATTTT	CASSPTGTGGVLAQHF
TRBV6-1	-	-	TRBJ2-1	TGTGCCAGCAGTGAAGGGGTCTTGACCTACAATGAGCAGTTCTTC	CASSEGVLTYNEQFF
TRBV3-1/TRBV3-2	-	-	TRBJ2-7	TGTGCCAGCAGCGAGGGACTTCCCTTCTCCTACGAGCAGTACTTC	CASSEGLPFSYEQYF
TRBV7-9	-	TRBD1	TRBJ2-7	TGTGCCAGCAGCCCCGGACAGGGCCCCTACGAGCAGTACTTC	CASSPGQGPYEQYF
TRBV6-1	-	-	TRBJ1-5	TGTGCCAGCAGTGATTGGGGGCAGGGCAATCAGCCCCAGCATTTT	CASSDWGQGNQPQHF
TRBV18	once	-	TRBJ2-2	TGTGCCAGCTCACGCTCCCAGGGGTCAGCGTCCGGGGAGCTGTTTTTT	CASSRSQGSASGELFF